The clone carrying this T cell receptor beta chain has just one count. No antigen is known for it. The CDR3 extends over 15 amino acids. Trimming removed 6 bases from V and 8 bases from J, with 22 bases in between. In germline, CDR1 is LGHDT, CDR2 YNNKEL (reference sequence). The sample belongs to a study of T-cell reconstitution after alpha-beta-depleted transplantation in children. The study's findings and limits: As was reported, about two months after transplant, alpha-beta T cells came from several hundred expanded graft clones.

This sample's TCRbeta library carried unique molecular identifier barcodes. TCRdb reprocessed the PCR reads via MiXCR and lists one record per CDR3 protein. The sample has some 95,000 distinct CDR3 sequences; less than 25% are singletons. V usage is TRBV3-1 and J usage is TRBJ1-2; perhaps TRBD1 as D (6 bases). The TCR sequence derives from a boy aged 2 to 10 with acute lymphoblastic leukemia, due to receive a stem cell transplant. The sequenced sample was PBMCs, obtained before TCRalphabeta/CD19-depleted stem cell transplant. DNA of the CDR3: TGTGCCAGCAGTCAACTTCTCGGGGGGGCGCAGGGCTACACCTTC. The encoded protein is CASSQLLGGAQGYTF.